The sequence of this T cell receptor (beta chain) was determined in a study of T cell repertoires in cytomegalovirus infection. For the study at large: Epitope selection comprised recently identified HLA-C-restricted CMV epitopes and well-studied HLA-B-restricted CMV epitopes. Based on public TCR beta signatures, there were indications of CMV infection and of a matching HLA type.

V trimming: 11 bases; J trimming: 6 bases; junction bases outside the gene matches: 9. Germline V gives CDR1 LNHDA, CDR2 SQIVND (reference sequence). The CDR3 sequence is 12 residues long. Overall study findings and caveats: The ex vivo response showed dominance by HLA-C-restricted CMV-specific TCR beta clonotypes.

Regarding this clonotype: Its antigen is undetermined.

MiXCR, applied by TCRdb to the reads, yields one record per CDR3 protein. The data hold about 480,000 distinct CDR3 sequences, with 30% to 40% observed a single time. V and J are TRBV19 and TRBJ1-2; 7 nucleotides align to TRBD1. The material sequenced was cultured PBMCs, taken from culture after CMV antigen stimulation. The TCR comes from a human donor in good health (CMV status not recorded). Some clones in this sample may be carry-over from other donors' samples. The CDR3 reads CAARGQVDGYTF. The CDR3 coding sequence is TGTGCCGCAAGGGGGCAAGTGGATGGCTACACCTTC.